Given below is one TCR beta chain in context. TCRdb fed the 5' RACE reads into MiXCR, producing one record per CDR3 protein. The repertoire holds 200,000 to 250,000 distinct CDR3 sequences, with 16% as singletons. These data belong to a study of T-cell memory formation after mild COVID-19. The ends lost 2 bases at V and 10 bases at J; junction bases unmatched: 6. The CDR3 totals 15 residues. The germline CDR1 and CDR2 sequences are KGHDR and SFDVKD. This clonotype was obtained from a man between 18 and 35 years old who had mild COVID-19 (a few samples of this study predate the infection). Cell type and time point are not known. Sequenced: PBMCs or a T cell subset sorted from them (not recorded which). The rearrangement uses TRBV24-1 and TRBJ2-2; TRBD1 matches at 10 bases. CDR3 in amino acids: CATSDSRTGGEELFF. Written as DNA, the CDR3 is TGTGCCACCAGTGATTCGAGGACAGGGGGAGAGGAGCTGTTTTTT.